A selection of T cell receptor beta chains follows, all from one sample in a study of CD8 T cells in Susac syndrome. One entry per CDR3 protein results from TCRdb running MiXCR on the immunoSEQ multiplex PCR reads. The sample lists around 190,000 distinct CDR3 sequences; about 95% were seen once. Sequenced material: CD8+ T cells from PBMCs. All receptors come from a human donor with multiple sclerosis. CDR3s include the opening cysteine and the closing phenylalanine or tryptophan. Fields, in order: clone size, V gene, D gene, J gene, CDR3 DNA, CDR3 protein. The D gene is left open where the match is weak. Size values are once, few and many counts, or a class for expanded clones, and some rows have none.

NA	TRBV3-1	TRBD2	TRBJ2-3	TGTGCCAGCAGCGACGGACTAGCTGCCGATACGCAGTATTTT	CASSDGLAADTQYF
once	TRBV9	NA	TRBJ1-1	TGTGCCAGCAGCGTAGCGGGGTACACTGAAGCTTTCTTT	CASSVAGYTEAFF
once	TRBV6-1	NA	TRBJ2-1	TGTGCCAGCAGTGAAAATCTAGCCCACTCCTACAATGAGCAGTTCTTC	CASSENLAHSYNEQFF
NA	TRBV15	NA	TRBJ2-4	TGTGCCACCAGCAGCCGGGGGTGGGGGCGGAACATTCAGTACTTC	CATSSRGWGRNIQYF
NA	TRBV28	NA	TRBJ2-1	TGTGCCAGCGACACTCCTCCCAATGAGCAGTTCTTC	CASDTPPNEQFF
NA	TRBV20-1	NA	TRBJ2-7	TGCAGTGCTAGCCAGGGCACTACCTACGAGCAGTACTTC	CSASQGTTYEQYF
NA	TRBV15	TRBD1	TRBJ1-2	TGTGCCACCAGCAGAGATCTGACATTGGGACAGTATGGCTACACCTTC	CATSRDLTLGQYGYTF
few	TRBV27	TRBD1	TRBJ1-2	TGTGCCAGCAGTTTGTCAGGGGGCGGCGGCTACACCTTC	CASSLSGGGGYTF
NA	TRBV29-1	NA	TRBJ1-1	TGCAGCGTCGCTCAGGGGTTCCCCGGGACTGAAGCTTTCTTT	CSVAQGFPGTEAFF
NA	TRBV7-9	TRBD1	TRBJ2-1	TGTGCCAGCAGCGCCTGGGACAGGGCCATACCAAATGAGCAGTTCTTC	CASSAWDRAIPNEQFF
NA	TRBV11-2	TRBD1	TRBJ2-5	TGTGCCAGCAGCTATCTGGGACAGGACCTCCAAGAGACCCAGTACTTC	CASSYLGQDLQETQYF
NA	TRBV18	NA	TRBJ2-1	TGTGCCAGCTCACCCTCGGCTTACTGGCGACGGAAGGGCCATGAGCAGTTCTTC	CASSPSAYWRRKGHEQFF
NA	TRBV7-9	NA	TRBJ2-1	TGTGCCAGCAGCTTCAGGCAATACAATGAGCAGTTCTTC	CASSFRQYNEQFF
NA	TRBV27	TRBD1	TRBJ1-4	TGTGCCAGCAGTCTCCGGACAGGGGTAAATGAAAAACTGTTTTTT	CASSLRTGVNEKLFF
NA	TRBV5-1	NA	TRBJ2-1	TGCGCCAGCAGCTTGGTGCAGGCCGGGTCCGAGGGGTGGGACAATGAGCAGTTCTTC	CASSLVQAGSEGWDNEQFF
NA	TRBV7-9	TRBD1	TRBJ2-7	TGTGCCAGCAGCCCCCGGGACAGGGGGTATCACGAGCAGTACTTC	CASSPRDRGYHEQYF
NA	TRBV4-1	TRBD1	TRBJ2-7	TGCGCCAGCAGCCCGACAGGGAGTGCCTCCTACGAGCAGTACTTC	CASSPTGSASYEQYF
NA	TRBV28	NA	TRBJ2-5	TGTGCCACCGCGGAATTACTAGAGACCCAGTACTTC	CATAELLETQYF
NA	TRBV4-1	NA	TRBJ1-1	TGCGCCAGCAGCCAAGAGGGACGGAACACTGAAGCTTTCTTT	CASSQEGRNTEAFF
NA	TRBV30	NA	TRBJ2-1	TGTGCCTGGAGCCCCGCGGCTGGGCACAGTGAGCAGTTCTTC	CAWSPAAGHSEQFF
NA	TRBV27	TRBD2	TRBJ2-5	TGTGCCAGCAGTTCCACACTAGCGGGAGTGGTGGAGACCCAGTACTTC	CASSSTLAGVVETQYF
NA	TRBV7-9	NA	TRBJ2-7	TGTGCCAGCCTGAGGGCGGGCTCCTACGAGCAGTACTTC	CASLRAGSYEQYF
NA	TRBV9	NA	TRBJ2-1	TGTGCCAGCAGCGTAGCTACGTATGAGGGTGAGCAGTTCTTC	CASSVATYEGEQFF
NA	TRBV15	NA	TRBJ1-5	TGTGCCACCAGCAGAGGGGCAGGAAATCAGCCCCAGCATTTT	CATSRGAGNQPQHF
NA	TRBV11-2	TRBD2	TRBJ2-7	TGTGCCAGCAGCTTAGCAGCGGGAGGTCCCGAGCAGTACTTC	CASSLAAGGPEQYF
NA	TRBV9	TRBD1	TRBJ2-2	TGTGCCAGCACGACGAAAGGGGGCCCCTCCGGGGAGCTGTTTTTT	CASTTKGGPSGELFF
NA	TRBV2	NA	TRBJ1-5	TGTGCCAGCCAGAGGTTCTCTCCCCTCTCCAATCAGCCCCAGCATTTT	CASQRFSPLSNQPQHF
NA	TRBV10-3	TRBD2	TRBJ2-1	TGTGCCATCAGTGAACATCGAACCAGGCTAGCGGGGATAGACAATGAGCAGTTCTTC	CAISEHRTRLAGIDNEQFF
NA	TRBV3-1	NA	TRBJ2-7	TGTGCCAGCAGTCCGATCGGCTCCTACGAGCAGTACTTC	CASSPIGSYEQYF
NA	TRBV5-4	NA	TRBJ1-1	TGTGCCAGCAGCTTGGGGGCAGGCGACCTTTCCCCTGAAGCTTTCTTT	CASSLGAGDLSPEAFF
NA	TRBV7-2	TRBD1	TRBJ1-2	TGTGCCAGCAGCTCGGATGGGACAGGCTCTAACTATGGCTACACCTTC	CASSSDGTGSNYGYTF
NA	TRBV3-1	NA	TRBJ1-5	TGTGCCAGCAGCCAAGTCCCCCACGGTCAGCCCCAGCATTTT	CASSQVPHGQPQHF
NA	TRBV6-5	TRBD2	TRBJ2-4	TGTGCCAGCAGTTACTCGGGGGGAGGGAACATTCAGTACTTC	CASSYSGGGNIQYF
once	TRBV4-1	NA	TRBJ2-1	TGCGCCAGCCGAGGTCTGTGGAATGAGCAGTTCTTC	CASRGLWNEQFF
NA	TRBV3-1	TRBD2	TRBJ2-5	TGTGCCAGCAGCCAAGACCCGGGGGGTGAGACCCAGTACTTC	CASSQDPGGETQYF
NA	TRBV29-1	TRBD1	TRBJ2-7	TGCAGCGTTGTATGGGGGACAGCCTACGAGCAGTACTTC	CSVVWGTAYEQYF
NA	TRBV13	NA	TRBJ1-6	TGTGCCAGCAGCTTAGTAGGGGACCCTGATGATTCACCCCTCCACTTT	CASSLVGDPDDSPLHF